These T cell receptor beta chains were read from a single sample in a study of blood T cell repertoires in COVID-19. Assay used: immunoSEQ multiplex PCR; TCRdb lists only in-frame clones, some missing. The sample yields approximately 350,000 clones, 89% seen once. The sample consisted of peripheral blood. The receptors derive from a woman aged 30 to 39 with COVID-19, enrolled during active disease. Both conserved end residues are part of each CDR3. The D gene is left open where the match is weak. Size tells how often a clone was seen (once, few, many) or the class of an expanded clone, and some rows leave it out.

abundance	d_gene	v_gene	j_gene	CDR3nt	CDR3aa
.	.	TRBV18	TRBJ1-1	TGTGCCAGCTCCCAGGGACACCTGAACACTGAAGCTTTCTTT	CASSQGHLNTEAFF
.	TRBD2	TRBV7-9	TRBJ2-2	TGTGCCAGCAGCCCTGGACTAGCGGGGTGGGACACCGGGGAGCTGTTTTTT	CASSPGLAGWDTGELFF
.	TRBD1	TRBV13	TRBJ1-2	TGTGCCAGCACAGGGGGTGGCTATGGCTACACCTTC	CASTGGGYGYTF
.	TRBD2	TRBV11-2	TRBJ2-1	TGTGCCAGCAGCTTAGTCGTCGGGGGGTACAATGAGCAGTTCTTC	CASSLVVGGYNEQFF
.	TRBD1	TRBV5-6	TRBJ2-6	TGTGCCAGCAGCTTGAGAGGGGGCGCGACCAACGTCCTGACTTTC	CASSLRGGATNVLTF
.	.	TRBV9	TRBJ2-2	TGTGCCAGCAGGGGAAGCCCCGGGACAACTAACACCGGGGAGCTGTTTTTT	CASRGSPGTTNTGELFF
.	.	TRBV3-1/TRBV3-2	TRBJ1-2	TGTGCCAGCAGCCAACCCGGGATTCTCTATGGCTACACCTTC	CASSQPGILYGYTF
.	.	TRBV7-6	TRBJ1-1	TGTGCCAGCAGCTTACACATGAACACTGAAGCTTTCTTT	CASSLHMNTEAFF
.	.	TRBV7-8	TRBJ1-1	TGTGCCAGCAGCTTAGCCCAGTTGTATTTGGACACTGAAGCTTTCTTT	CASSLAQLYLDTEAFF
.	TRBD1	TRBV18	TRBJ1-2	TGTGCCAGCTCACCAGGGGCAGGGGGCCCTCAGGGCTATGGCTACACCTTC	CASSPGAGGPQGYGYTF
.	.	TRBV7-9	TRBJ2-1	TGTGCCAGCAGCTTAGAGCGTTACTCCTACAATGAGCAGTTCTTC	CASSLERYSYNEQFF
few	TRBD1	TRBV27	TRBJ1-4	TGTGCCAGCAGTCCGTCGACAGGGGCCATGGAAAAACTGTTTTTT	CASSPSTGAMEKLFF
.	.	TRBV5-8	TRBJ2-3	TGTGCCAGCAGCTTGTTCTGGGCCTCTAGCACAGATACGCAGTATTTT	CASSLFWASSTDTQYF
once	.	TRBV7-5	TRBJ2-1	TGTGCCAGAAGCTTTGGACAGAAGGGCCCCTACAATGAGCAGTTCTTC	CARSFGQKGPYNEQFF
.	TRBD1	TRBV5-6	TRBJ1-2	TGTGCCAGCAGCTTGGGGACAGGAGCTAACTATGGCTACACCTTC	CASSLGTGANYGYTF
.	.	TRBV4-3	TRBJ1-1	TGCGCCAGCAGCCCGAGAGGGTTGAACACTGAAGCTTTCTTT	CASSPRGLNTEAFF
once	.	TRBV11-2	TRBJ2-3	TGTGCCAGCAGCCTGACAGATACGCAGTATTTT	CASSLTDTQYF
.	.	TRBV2	TRBJ2-3	TGTGCCAGCAGTGAACCCATCGCGGCTAGCACAGATACGCAGTATTTT	CASSEPIAASTDTQYF
.	TRBD2	TRBV4-1	TRBJ2-3	TGCGCCAGCAGCCAAGATGGACTAGCGGACCGCACAGATACGCAGTATTTT	CASSQDGLADRTDTQYF
.	TRBD1	TRBV4-3	TRBJ2-3	TGCGCCAGCAGCCACGGGACAGGGCGGGATACGCAGTATTTT	CASSHGTGRDTQYF
.	.	TRBV2	TRBJ1-6	TGTGCCAGCAGTAAACAGGGAGGGGTTAATTCACCCCTCCACTTT	CASSKQGGVNSPLHF
.	.	TRBV6-5	TRBJ2-5	TGTGCCAGCAGCAATAAACAGAAGCTCCCCCAGTACTTC	CASSNKQKLPQYF
.	.	TRBV18	TRBJ2-7	TGTGCCAGCTCACTCTACAGGGACTACGAGCAGTACTTC	CASSLYRDYEQYF
.	.	TRBV28	TRBJ1-1	TGTGCCAGCACTATGGCCTCTAGTAGGACTGAAGCTTTCTTT	CASTMASSRTEAFF
.	.	TRBV6-5	TRBJ1-2	TGTGCCAGCAAACGCGGACTATCTCCGGACTATGGCTACACCTTC	CASKRGLSPDYGYTF
once	.	TRBV6-2/TRBV6-3	TRBJ1-2	TGTGCCAGCAGTTACGCGGGGAATGGCTACACCTTC	CASSYAGNGYTF
.	.	TRBV7-9	TRBJ2-1	TGTGCCAGCAGCTTACAGCTCCGGGGCAATGAGCAGTTCTTC	CASSLQLRGNEQFF
.	TRBD2	TRBV27	TRBJ2-3	TGTGCCAGCAGTTTCCCCCGGGGGGCGCAGTATTTT	CASSFPRGAQYF
.	TRBD1	TRBV28	TRBJ2-1	TGTGCCAGCAGCCCTCCGGGACAGGGGGCCCATGAGCAGTTCTTC	CASSPPGQGAHEQFF
.	.	TRBV7-4	TRBJ1-5	TGTGCCAGCAGCTTAGCGGGAGGGAGGGCCCGATCCCCAAATCAGCCCCAGCATTTT	CASSLAGGRARSPNQPQHF
.	.	TRBV4-1	TRBJ2-3	TGCGCCAGCAGCCAAGTAGCGGCTAGCACAGATACGCAGTATTTT	CASSQVAASTDTQYF
.	.	TRBV29-1	TRBJ1-1	TGCAGCGCCACAGAGAATGAAGCTTTCTTT	CSATENEAFF
.	.	TRBV7-9	TRBJ1-3	TGTGCCAGCAGCTTATCAGGGATCCGCTCTGGAAACACCATATATTTT	CASSLSGIRSGNTIYF
.	.	TRBV9	TRBJ1-3	TGTGCCAGCAGCGGAGGGGGACCGATCTCTGGAAACACCATATATTTT	CASSGGGPISGNTIYF
.	.	TRBV6-2/TRBV6-3	TRBJ1-5	TGTGCCAGCAGTTACTCCGGCGGTGAGCGTCCCCAGCATTTT	CASSYSGGERPQHF
.	TRBD1	TRBV29-1	TRBJ2-1	TGCAGCGTTGCCCTGGGACAGCTGAATGAGCAGTTCTTC	CSVALGQLNEQFF
.	TRBD1	TRBV10-1	TRBJ1-1	TGCGCCAGCAGTGAGTTGAGGGGGCGCGCCCCTGAAGCTTTCTTT	CASSELRGRAPEAFF
.	.	TRBV7-9	TRBJ2-1	TGTGCCAGCAGCTTAATTCGGGGCAATGAGCAGTTCTTC	CASSLIRGNEQFF
.	.	TRBV6-2/TRBV6-3	TRBJ2-1	TGTGCCAGCAGTTACTCGATCTTGGCGGGTAGCTCCTACAATGAGCAGTTCTTC	CASSYSILAGSSYNEQFF
.	TRBD2	TRBV10-3	TRBJ2-3	TGTGCCATCGGGCAATCCGGGACTAGCAACGGACAGTATTTT	CAIGQSGTSNGQYF
once	TRBD1	TRBV7-9	TRBJ1-5	TGTGCCAGCAGCCCATCCGGGACAGGGCCGCCCCAGCATTTT	CASSPSGTGPPQHF
.	.	TRBV6-5	TRBJ1-1	TGTGCCAGCAGTTACTCGAAGGGGGTTCCGCTAGAAGCTTTCTTT	CASSYSKGVPLEAFF
.	TRBD2	TRBV7-2	TRBJ2-5	TGTGCCAGCAGGCGGGGGGCGGGGCTCGGGGAGACCCAGTACTTC	CASRRGAGLGETQYF
.	TRBD1	TRBV2	TRBJ1-1	TGTGCCAGCAACTCGGACAGGAAGAACACTGAAGCTTTCTTT	CASNSDRKNTEAFF
.	.	TRBV5-6	TRBJ1-1	TGTGCCAGCAGCTTTAACAGTCGGACTGAAGCTTTCTTT	CASSFNSRTEAFF
.	TRBD1	TRBV7-9	TRBJ2-6	TGTGCCAGCAGCCCCAGGGGGGACAGGGGGCCCGGGGCCAACGTCCTGACTTTC	CASSPRGDRGPGANVLTF
.	.	TRBV4-2	TRBJ2-3	TGTGCCAGCAGCCAACGCGACTCAGAGGTTGCAGATACGCAGTATTTT	CASSQRDSEVADTQYF
.	.	TRBV7-9	TRBJ2-2	TGTGCCAGCAGGCGAAACCCGAGACAGACGAACACCGGGGAGCTGTTTTTT	CASRRNPRQTNTGELFF
.	TRBD2	TRBV25-1	TRBJ2-1	TGTGCCAGCAGTCCACCGTATTTTGCGGGGGGAGACATCAATGAGCAGTTCTTC	CASSPPYFAGGDINEQFF
.	TRBD2	TRBV4-3	TRBJ2-1	TGCGCCAGCAGCCAACGGGCGGGGGGCAGCTACAATGAGCAGTTCTTC	CASSQRAGGSYNEQFF
.	TRBD1	TRBV7-9	TRBJ1-1	TGTGCCAGCAGCATTAGACAGGGTGAAGCTTTCTTT	CASSIRQGEAFF
.	.	TRBV12-3/TRBV12-4	TRBJ2-2	TGTGCCAGCGCCTCGGTTGCCGGGGAGCTGTTTTTT	CASASVAGELFF
.	.	TRBV4-1	TRBJ1-3	TGCGCCAGCAGCCAACCCGCGGGGCCAGGAAACACCATATATTTT	CASSQPAGPGNTIYF
.	.	TRBV5-6	TRBJ1-1	TGTGCCAGCAGCCCTATCAGGGGTTTGGGGACTGAAGCTTTCTTT	CASSPIRGLGTEAFF
.	TRBD2	TRBV10-1	TRBJ2-1	TGCGCCAGCTCCGGAAGGGTCACAGGACTAGCGGGGAATTCTCCCAATGAGCAGTTCTTC	CASSGRVTGLAGNSPNEQFF